Listed below are T cell receptor beta chains from one sample, sequenced in a study of cytomegalovirus exposure and HLA in healthy donors. Profiled with immunoSEQ multiplex PCR; TCRdb holds only in-frame clones, not every one. The sample holds 200,000 to 250,000 clones, roughly 84% seen once. The sample was PBMCs. These receptors were obtained from a human donor in good health. CDR3s include the opening cysteine and the closing phenylalanine or tryptophan.

>TRBV4-2
CASSQFHNLAGVNTGELFF
>TRBV19
CASSNWRATETQYF
>TRBV5-8
CASTLVRGWNEQFF
>TRBV7-9
CSSSSRFDRSYEQYF
>TRBV27
CASSLRGAGTIIYGYTF
>TRBV7-7
CASSRLPASGMLVDTQYF
>TRBV6-5
CASSYSFVAGGAEQYF
>TRBV19
CASSRRQGRGSDTQYF
>TRBV13
CASSATRGSGPYQETQYF
>TRBV4-3
CASSQGFRSGRVGSGTDTQYF
>TRBV19
CASSHRGGSSYNEQFF
>TRBV5-1
CASSLGPIQETQYF
>TRBV9
CASSLGLAGAYEQYF
>TRBV4-1
CASSQEGGLAAADTQYF
>TRBV18
CASSPRGTNNEQFF
>TRBV30
CAWSHSYEQYF
>TRBV29-1
CSVEAPRFGGNEAYTF
>TRBV29-1
CSVVGLAGGRETQYF
>TRBV5-8
CASSRSQETQYF
>TRBV18
CASSPRLGGTNQETQYF
>TRBV6-4
CASSEDRAGANVLTF
>TRBV2
CASSTEQNSPLHF
>TRBV6-6
CASTLGTGAADTQYF
>TRBV5-4
CASSRPGTGTEAFF
>TRBV5-1
CASSLSGSSTDTQYF
>TRBV27
CASYAPHRGLHEQYF
>TRBV7-9
CSSTLEPTSIATDTQYF
>TRBV11-1
CASSWRGGETQYF
>TRBV2
CASKREGGSTDTQYF
>TRBV5-1
CASSISGNSYNEQFF
>TRBV7-8
CASSLVRTRTLNQPQHF
>TRBV6-5
CASSYQQGGRETQYF
>TRBV4-2
CASSQDGSSYEQYF
>TRBV6-1
CASSETWRYTDTQYF
>TRBV7-3
CASSFSGGNTGELFF
>TRBV7-3
CASSLGQGTYEQYF
>TRBV28
CASSHLDRGRETQYF
>TRBV28
CASSPGQATNTEAFF
>TRBV5-1
CASSRGTGGENYGYTF
>TRBV9
CASSKGTGGTEAFF
>TRBV5-1
CASSLERGNHEQYF
>TRBV10-3
CAISELLAGGPGAYEQYF
>TRBV4-3
CASSQGVATNEKLFF
>TRBV13
CASSFELYEQYF
>TRBV14
CASSQGRGGSSYNEQFF
>TRBV15
CATSTPVFKRPYEQYF
>TRBV9
CASSTHLRSEAFF
>TRBV19
CASSIGQSVVYEQYF
>TRBV19
CASSIVGDRALRNQPQHF
>TRBV2
CAGRGRDRPSTDTQYF
>TRBV27
CASSLSGQTNQPQHF
>TRBV18
CASSQNGGRANEQYF
>TRBV19
CATTGGDGYTF
>TRBV14
CASSQVPLGQVSNEQFF
>TRBV5-1
CASRTGLNTEAFF